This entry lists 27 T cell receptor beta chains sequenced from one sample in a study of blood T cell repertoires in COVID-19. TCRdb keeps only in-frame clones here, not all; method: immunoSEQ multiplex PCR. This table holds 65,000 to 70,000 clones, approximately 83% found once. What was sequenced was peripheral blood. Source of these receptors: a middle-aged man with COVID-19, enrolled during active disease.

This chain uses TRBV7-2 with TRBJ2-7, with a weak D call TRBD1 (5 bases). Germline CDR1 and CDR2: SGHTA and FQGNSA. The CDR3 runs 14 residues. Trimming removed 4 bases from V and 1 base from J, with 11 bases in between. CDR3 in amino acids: CASSSLQGSYEQYF. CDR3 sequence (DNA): TGTGCCAGCAGCTCGCTTCAGGGTTCCTACGAGCAGTACTTC.

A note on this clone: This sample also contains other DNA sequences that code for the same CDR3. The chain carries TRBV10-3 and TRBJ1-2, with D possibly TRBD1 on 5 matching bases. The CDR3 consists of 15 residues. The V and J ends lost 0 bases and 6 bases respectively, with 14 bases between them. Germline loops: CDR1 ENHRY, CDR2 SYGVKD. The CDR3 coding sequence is TGTGCCATCAGTGAGTCTTCGACAGTTCATCATGGCTACACCTTC. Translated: CAISESSTVHHGYTF.

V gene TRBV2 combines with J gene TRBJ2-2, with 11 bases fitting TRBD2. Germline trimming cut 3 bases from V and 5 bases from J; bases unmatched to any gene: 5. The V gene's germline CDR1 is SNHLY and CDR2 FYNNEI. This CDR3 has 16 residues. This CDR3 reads CASSEVAGGKTGELFF. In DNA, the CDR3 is TGTGCCAGCAGTGAGGTAGCGGGGGGGAAAACCGGGGAGCTGTTTTTT.

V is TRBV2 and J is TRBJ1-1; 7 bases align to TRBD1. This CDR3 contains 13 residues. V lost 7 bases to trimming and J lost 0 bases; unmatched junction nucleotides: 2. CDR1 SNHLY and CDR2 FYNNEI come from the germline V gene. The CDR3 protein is CASKGQMNTEAFF. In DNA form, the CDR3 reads TGTGCCAGCAAGGGACAGATGAACACTGAAGCTTTCTTT.

The CDR3 DNA is TGTGCCAGCAGTTACCAGATAGGGGGCACTGAAGCTTTCTTT. Amino acids: CASSYQIGGTEAFF. This rearrangement joins TRBV6-5 to TRBJ1-1; D is possibly TRBD1 (6 bases). The CDR3 sequence is 14 residues long. Germline V gives CDR1 MNHEY, CDR2 SVGAGI. Trimming took 2 bases from V and 4 from J, leaving 11 bases between them.

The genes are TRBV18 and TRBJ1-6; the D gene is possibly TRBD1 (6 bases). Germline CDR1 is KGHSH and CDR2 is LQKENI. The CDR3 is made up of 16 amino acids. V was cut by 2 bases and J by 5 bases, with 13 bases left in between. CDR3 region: CASSPVTGKNNSPLHF. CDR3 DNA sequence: TGTGCCAGCTCACCAGTTACAGGGAAAAATAATTCACCCCTCCACTTT.

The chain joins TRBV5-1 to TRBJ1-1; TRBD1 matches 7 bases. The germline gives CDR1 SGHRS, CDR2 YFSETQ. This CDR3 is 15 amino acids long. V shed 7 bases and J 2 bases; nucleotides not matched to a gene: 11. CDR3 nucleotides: TGCGCCAGCGGAACCCCCGGGACAGCAAACACTGAAGCTTTCTTT. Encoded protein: CASGTPGTANTEAFF.

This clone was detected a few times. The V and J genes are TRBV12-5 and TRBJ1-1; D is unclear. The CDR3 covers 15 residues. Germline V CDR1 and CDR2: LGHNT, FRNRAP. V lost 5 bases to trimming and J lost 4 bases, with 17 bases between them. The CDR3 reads CASGLPRVSGTEAFF. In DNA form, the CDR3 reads TGTGCTAGTGGTCTCCCACGGGTCAGTGGCACTGAAGCTTTCTTT. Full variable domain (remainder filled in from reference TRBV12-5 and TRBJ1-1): DARVTQTPRHKVTEMGQEVTMRCQPILGHNTVFWYRQTMMQGLELLAYFRNRAPLDDSGMPKDRFSAEMPDATLATLKIQPSEPRDSAVYFCASGLPRVSGTEAFFGQGTRLTVV.

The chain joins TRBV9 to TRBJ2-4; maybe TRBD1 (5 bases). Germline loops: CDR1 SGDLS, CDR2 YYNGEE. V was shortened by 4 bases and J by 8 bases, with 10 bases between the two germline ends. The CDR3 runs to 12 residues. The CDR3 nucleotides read TGTGCCAGCAGCAGGGGAAGAGACATTCAGTACTTC. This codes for CASSRGRDIQYF.

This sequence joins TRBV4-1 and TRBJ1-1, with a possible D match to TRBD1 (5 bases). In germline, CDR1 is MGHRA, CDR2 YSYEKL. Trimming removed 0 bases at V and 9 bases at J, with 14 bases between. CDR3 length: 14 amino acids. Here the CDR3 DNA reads TGCGCCAGCAGCCAAGAGGGGGAGGGGAGGAAAGCTTTCTTT. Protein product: CASSQEGEGRKAFF.

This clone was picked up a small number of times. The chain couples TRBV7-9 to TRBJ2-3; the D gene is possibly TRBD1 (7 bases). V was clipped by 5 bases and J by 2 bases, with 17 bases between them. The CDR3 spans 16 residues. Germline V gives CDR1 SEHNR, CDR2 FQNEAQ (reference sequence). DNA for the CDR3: TGTGCCAGCAGCCCGTGGACAGGCGGGATCACAGATACGCAGTATTTT. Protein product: CASSPWTGGITDTQYF.

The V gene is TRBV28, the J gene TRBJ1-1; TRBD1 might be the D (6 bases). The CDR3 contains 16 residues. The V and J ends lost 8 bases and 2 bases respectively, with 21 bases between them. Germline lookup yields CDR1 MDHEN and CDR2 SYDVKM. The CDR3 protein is CASVSLLGGGNTEAFF. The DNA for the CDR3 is TGTGCCAGCGTTTCACTTTTAGGGGGGGGTAACACTGAAGCTTTCTTT.

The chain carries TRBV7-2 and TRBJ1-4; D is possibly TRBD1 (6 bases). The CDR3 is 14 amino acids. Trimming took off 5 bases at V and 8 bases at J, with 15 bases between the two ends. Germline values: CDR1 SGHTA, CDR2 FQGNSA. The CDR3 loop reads CASSGDTGGEKLFF. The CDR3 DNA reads TGTGCCAGCAGCGGGGACACCGGCGGGGAAAAACTGTTTTTT.

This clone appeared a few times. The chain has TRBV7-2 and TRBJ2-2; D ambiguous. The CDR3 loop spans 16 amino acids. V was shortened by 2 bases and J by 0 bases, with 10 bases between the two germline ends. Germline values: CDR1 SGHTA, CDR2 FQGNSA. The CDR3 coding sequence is TGTGCCAGCAGCTTACACTTGATAGCGAACACCGGGGAGCTGTTTTTT. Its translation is CASSLHLIANTGELFF.

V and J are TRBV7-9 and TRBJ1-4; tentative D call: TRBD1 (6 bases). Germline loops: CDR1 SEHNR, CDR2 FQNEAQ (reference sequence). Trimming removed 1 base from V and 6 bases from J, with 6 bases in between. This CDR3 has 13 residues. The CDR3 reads CASSLGQDEKLFF. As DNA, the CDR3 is TGTGCCAGCAGCTTAGGACAGGATGAAAAACTGTTTTTT.

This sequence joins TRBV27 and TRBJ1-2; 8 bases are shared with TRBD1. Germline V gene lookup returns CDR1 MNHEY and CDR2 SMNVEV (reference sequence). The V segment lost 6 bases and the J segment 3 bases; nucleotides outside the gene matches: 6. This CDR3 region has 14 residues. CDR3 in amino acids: CASRQTGVDYGYTF. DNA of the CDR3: TGTGCCAGCAGACAGACAGGGGTTGACTATGGCTACACCTTC.

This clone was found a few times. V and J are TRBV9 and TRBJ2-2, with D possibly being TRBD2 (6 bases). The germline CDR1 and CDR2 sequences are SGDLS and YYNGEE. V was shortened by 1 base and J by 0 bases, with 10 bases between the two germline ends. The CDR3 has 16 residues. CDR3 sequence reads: CASSVTRLANTGELFF. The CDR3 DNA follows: TGTGCCAGCAGCGTAACGAGACTAGCGAACACCGGGGAGCTGTTTTTT.

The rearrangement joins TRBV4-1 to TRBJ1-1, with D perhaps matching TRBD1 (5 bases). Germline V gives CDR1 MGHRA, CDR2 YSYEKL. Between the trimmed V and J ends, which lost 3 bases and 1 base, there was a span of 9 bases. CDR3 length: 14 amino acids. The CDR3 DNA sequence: TGCGCCAGCAGCCACCCGACAGAGAACACTGAAGCTTTCTTT. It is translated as CASSHPTENTEAFF.

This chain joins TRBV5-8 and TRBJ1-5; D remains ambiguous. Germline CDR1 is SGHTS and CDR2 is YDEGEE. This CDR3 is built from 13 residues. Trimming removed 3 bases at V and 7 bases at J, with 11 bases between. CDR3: CASSSDNLQPQHF. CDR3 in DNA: TGTGCCAGCAGCTCCGACAACCTCCAGCCCCAGCATTTT.

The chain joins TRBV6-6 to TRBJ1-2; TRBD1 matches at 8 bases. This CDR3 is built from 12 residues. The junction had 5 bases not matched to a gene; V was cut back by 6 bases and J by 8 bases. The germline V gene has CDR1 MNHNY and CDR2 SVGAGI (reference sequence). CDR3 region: CASSPTGDGYTF. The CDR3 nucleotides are TGTGCCAGCAGCCCGACAGGGGACGGCTACACCTTC.

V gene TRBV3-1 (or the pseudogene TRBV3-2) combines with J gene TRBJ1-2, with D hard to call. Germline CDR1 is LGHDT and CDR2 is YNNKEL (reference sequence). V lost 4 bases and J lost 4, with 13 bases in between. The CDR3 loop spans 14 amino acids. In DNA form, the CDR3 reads TGTGCCAGCAGCCCTGGGCGGGGTGGCTATGGCTACACCTTC. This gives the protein CASSPGRGGYGYTF.

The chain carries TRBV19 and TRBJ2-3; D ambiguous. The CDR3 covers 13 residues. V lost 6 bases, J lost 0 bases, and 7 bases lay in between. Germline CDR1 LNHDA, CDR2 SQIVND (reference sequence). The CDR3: CASRQSSTDTQYF. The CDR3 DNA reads TGTGCCAGTAGACAGTCTAGCACAGATACGCAGTATTTT.

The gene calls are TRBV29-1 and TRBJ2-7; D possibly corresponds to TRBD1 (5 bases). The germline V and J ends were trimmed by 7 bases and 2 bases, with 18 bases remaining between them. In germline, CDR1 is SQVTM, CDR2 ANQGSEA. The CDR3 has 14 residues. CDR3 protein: CSATQGSGPYEQYF. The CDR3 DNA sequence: TGCAGCGCCACCCAGGGCTCCGGCCCCTACGAGCAGTACTTC.

The DNA for the CDR3 is TGTGCCAGCAGCCAGTCGGGGAGTGAGACCCAGTACTTC. It is translated as CASSQSGSETQYF. The chain uses TRBV3-1 (or the pseudogene TRBV3-2) and TRBJ2-5; a weak D match, TRBD2 (5 bases). Germline V gene data show CDR1 as LGHDT and CDR2 as YNNKEL (reference sequence). This CDR3 region has 13 residues. Between the trimmed V and J ends, which lost 3 bases and 5 bases, there was a span of 10 bases.

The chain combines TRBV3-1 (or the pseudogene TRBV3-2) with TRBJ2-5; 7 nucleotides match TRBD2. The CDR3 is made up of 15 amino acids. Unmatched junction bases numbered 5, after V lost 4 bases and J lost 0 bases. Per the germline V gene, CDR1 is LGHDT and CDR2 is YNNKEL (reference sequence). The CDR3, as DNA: TGTGCCAGCAGCCCTCCTGGGACTAACCAAGAGACCCAGTACTTC. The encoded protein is CASSPPGTNQETQYF.

The CDR3 bases are TGTGCCAGCAGCTCTACCGGGACAGGGTCCAATGAGCAGTTCTTC. Amino acid sequence: CASSSTGTGSNEQFF. The chain couples TRBV6-1 to TRBJ2-1; TRBD1 matches at 9 bases. This CDR3 has 15 amino acids. With 6 bases clipped from V and 6 bases from J, the junction kept 9 bases outside the gene matches. Germline V gene sequence: CDR1 MNHNS, CDR2 SASEGT.

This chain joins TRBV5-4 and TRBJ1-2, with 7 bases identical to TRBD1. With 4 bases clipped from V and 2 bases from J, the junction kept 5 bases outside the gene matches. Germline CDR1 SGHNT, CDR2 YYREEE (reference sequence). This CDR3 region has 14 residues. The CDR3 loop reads CASSPTGQNYGYTF. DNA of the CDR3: TGTGCCAGCAGCCCTACGGGACAGAACTATGGCTACACCTTC.